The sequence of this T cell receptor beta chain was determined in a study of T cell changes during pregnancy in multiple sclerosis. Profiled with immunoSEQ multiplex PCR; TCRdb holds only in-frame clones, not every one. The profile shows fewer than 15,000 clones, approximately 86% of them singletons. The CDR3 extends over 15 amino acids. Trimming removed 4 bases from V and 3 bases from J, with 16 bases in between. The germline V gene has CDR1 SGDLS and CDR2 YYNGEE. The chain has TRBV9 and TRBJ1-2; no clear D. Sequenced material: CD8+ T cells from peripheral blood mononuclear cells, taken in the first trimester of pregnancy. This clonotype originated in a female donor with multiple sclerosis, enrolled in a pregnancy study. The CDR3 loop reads CASSPREAADYGYTF. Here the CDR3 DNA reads TGTGCCAGCAGCCCCCGGGAGGCAGCCGACTATGGCTACACCTTC.